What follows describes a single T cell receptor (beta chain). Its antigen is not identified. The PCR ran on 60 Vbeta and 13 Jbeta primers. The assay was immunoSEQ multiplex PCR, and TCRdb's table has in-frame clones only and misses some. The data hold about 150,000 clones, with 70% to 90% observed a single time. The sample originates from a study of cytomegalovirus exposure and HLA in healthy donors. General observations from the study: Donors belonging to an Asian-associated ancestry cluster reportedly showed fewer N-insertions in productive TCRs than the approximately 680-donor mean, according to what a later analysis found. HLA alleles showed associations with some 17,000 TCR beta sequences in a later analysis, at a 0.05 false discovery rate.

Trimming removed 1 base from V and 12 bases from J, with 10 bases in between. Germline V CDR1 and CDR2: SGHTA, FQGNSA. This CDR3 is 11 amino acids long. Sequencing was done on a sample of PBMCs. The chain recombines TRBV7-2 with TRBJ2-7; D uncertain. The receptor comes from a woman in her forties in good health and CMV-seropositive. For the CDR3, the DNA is TGTGCCAGCAGCTTAGGGGCAGCAGCGTACTTC. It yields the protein CASSLGAAAYF.